The 8 T cell receptor beta chains listed next were all sequenced from one sample in a study of CD8+ T cells in alopecia areata. The sequencing template was cDNA reverse transcribed from extracted RNA. Clones were read by immunoSEQ multiplex PCR, and TCRdb kept only the in-frame ones, dropping some. The repertoire includes approximately 150,000 clones, 58% of them detected once, and 16% sits in the top ten. Regarding treatment: oral pan-JAK inhibitor, 5-10 mg twice daily. Here the sequenced sample was CD4+ T cells sorted from blood, taken at approximately week 56, from a patient treated with tofacitinib. These receptor sequences come from a human donor with alopecia areata.

In its sample, this clone was seen once. The chain carries TRBV10-3 and TRBJ2-3; TRBD2 matches 7 bases. This CDR3 region has 16 residues. Losses at the gene ends were 3 bases for V and 1 base for J; bases not matched to a gene: 7. CDR1 is ENHRY and CDR2 is SYGVKD in the germline V gene. In nucleotides, the CDR3 is TGTGCCATCAGTGAAACCCGACGGGGGGGCACAGATACGCAGTATTTT. Translation gives CAISETRRGGTDTQYF.

The chain links TRBV4-2 to TRBJ2-3; 7 nucleotides align to TRBD2. CDR1 and CDR2 (germline): LGHNA, YNFKEQ. V was clipped by 0 bases and J by 6 bases; unmatched bases: 12. CDR3 length equals 17 residues. The CDR3 loop reads CASSQEWRLALGDTQYF. Here the CDR3 DNA reads TGTGCCAGCAGCCAAGAATGGAGACTAGCCCTAGGGGATACGCAGTATTTT.

The rearrangement joins TRBV27 to TRBJ1-1, with TRBD1 matching over 7 bases. J was trimmed by 5 bases and V by 4 bases; bases with no gene match: 7. The CDR3 runs to 14 residues. Germline V CDR1 and CDR2: MNHEY, SMNVEV (reference sequence). The CDR3 is CASSWDSLRTEAFF. CDR3 coding DNA: TGTGCCAGCAGTTGGGACAGCTTAAGGACTGAAGCTTTCTTT.

In its sample, this clone was seen a few times. The CDR3 nucleotides read TGTGCCAGCAGCCAAGATCCCCTCGGCGGGGGGGCAACCGGGGAGCTGTTTTTT. This sequence encodes CASSQDPLGGGATGELFF. This chain uses TRBV4-2 with TRBJ2-2; 9 positions agree with TRBD2. The CDR3 sequence is 18 residues long. Germline loops: CDR1 LGHNA, CDR2 YNFKEQ. Trimming cost V 0 bases and J 5 bases; bases outside gene matches: 10.

The genes are TRBV27 and TRBJ1-2, with 9 nucleotides matching TRBD1. Germline assignment: CDR1 MNHEY and CDR2 SMNVEV (reference sequence). V gave up 6 bases and J gave up 7 bases; unmatched junction bases: 3. CDR3 size: 12 residues. This chain's CDR3 is CASRLTGGGYTF. CDR3 bases: TGTGCCAGCAGGCTGACAGGGGGTGGCTACACCTTC.

This clone occurred once. The V call is TRBV5-1, the J call TRBJ1-6, with D perhaps TRBD1 (5 bases). From germline, CDR1 is SGHRS and CDR2 YFSETQ. The CDR3 runs 13 residues. Trimming removed 5 bases at V and 11 bases at J, with 14 bases between. The CDR3, as DNA: TGCGCCAGCAGGGGGGAGGGCACGACACCCCTCCACTTT. It specifies CASRGEGTTPLHF.

This clone was counted between two and nine times. The rearrangement uses TRBV6-5 and TRBJ1-3; D gene unclear. V was clipped by 9 bases and J by 1 base, with 10 bases between them. Germline CDR1 MNHEY, CDR2 SVGAGI. CDR3 length: 13 residues. This chain's CDR3 is CASKLFSGNTIYF. The CDR3 nucleotides read TGTGCCAGTAAACTATTTTCTGGAAACACCATATATTTT.

The chain employs TRBV29-1 and TRBJ2-7, with D perhaps TRBD2 (7 bases). The CDR3 is 16 residues long. The germline V gene encodes CDR1 SQVTM and CDR2 ANQGSEA. Trimming took off 8 bases at V and 2 bases at J, with 25 bases between the two ends. CDR3 residues: CSIPSGRGGGPYEQYF. The DNA of the CDR3 is TGCAGCATCCCATCCGGCCGGGGCGGGGGCCCCTACGAGCAGTACTTC.